This TCR beta chain originates from a study of EBV T-cell therapy then PD-1 blockade in nasopharyngeal carcinoma. Germline lookup yields CDR1 SGHDN and CDR2 FVKESK. The CDR3 spans 12 residues. V lost 5 bases and J 2 bases, leaving 7 bases between the germline ends. Turning to this clone: Its antigen is currently unknown.

The treatment: AdE1-LMPpoly-expanded autologous EBV-specific T-cell therapy followed by anti-PD-1 nivolumab. TCRdb's table, derived via immunoSEQ multiplex PCR, lists solely in-frame clones and lacks some. The sample has roughly 19,000 clones, roughly 84% seen once. The material was CD8+ T cells from blood, obtained at approximately day 30 from a patient whose treatment included autologous EBV-specific T cells and nivolumab. This chain connects TRBV14 to TRBJ2-7; D gene ambiguous. The receptor was isolated from a man between 35 and 55 years old with nasopharyngeal carcinoma. This CDR3 reads CASSYGPYEQYF. The CDR3 nucleotides read TGTGCCAGCAGCTATGGTCCCTACGAGCAGTACTTC.